This T cell receptor (beta chain) was sequenced in a study of OX40 agonist ivuxolimab in advanced cancers. A note on the overall study: Ivuxolimab was an agonistic, fully human IgG2 monoclonal antibody directed against OX40 (CD134), a costimulatory receptor. The dose-escalation cohort was approximately 83% male with a mean age of around 62 years, ranging from roughly 20 to 80. The paper describes the monotherapy dose-escalation part (N of about 55 patients) of the phase I trial of ivuxolimab. Three dose-escalation patients achieved partial responses, one with hepatocellular carcinoma and two with cutaneous melanoma. The point of sequencing TCRbeta in the periphery was to test whether ivuxolimab changed TCR sequence diversity and drove clonal T-cell expansion. Intravenous ivuxolimab was administered to patients every 2 weeks at six dose levels: 0.01, 0.1, 0.3, 1.5, 3 and 10 mg/kg. Among the approximately 54 dose-escalation patients, around 19 had hepatocellular carcinoma, 15 or so melanoma, 9 renal cell carcinoma and 9 head and neck cancer. Patients were allowed to have had prior anti-PD-1, anti-PD-L1 or anti-CTLA-4 therapy, and around two fifths of the dose-escalation patients had been treated with checkpoint inhibitors. The study at large found these results: In the 0.1-3.0 mg/kg groups, partial responders had among the lowest normalized peripheral clonal expansion, particularly in CD8+ T cells. Low levels of normalized T-cell clonal expansion were also seen in some nonresponding patients. Clonal expansion of both CD4+ and CD8+ blood T cells was observed from baseline to week 6 at doses 0.1 to 3.0 mg/kg. After ivuxolimab, expanded clones were on average more numerous among CD8+ T cells than among CD4+ T cells. The antigen specificity of the clonally expanded peripheral T cells was not determined.

The trial excluded patients who had a history of autoimmune disease or were on systemic immunosuppression. Peripheral blood for TCR sequencing was collected from all dose cohorts at baseline, on cycle 4 day 1, and on cycle 7 day 1. Samples came from an open-label, multicenter, first-in-human phase I dose-escalation trial of ivuxolimab. Adults with locally advanced or metastatic melanoma, renal cell carcinoma, hepatocellular carcinoma or head and neck squamous cell carcinoma were enrolled in the trial. CD4+ and CD8+ T cells were sorted separately from peripheral blood before TCR sequencing. For sequencing of the TCRbeta CDR3 region, genomic DNA was extracted from the sorted cells. TCRbeta CDR3 regions were sequenced using the immunoSEQ Assay. TCRdb provides this immuneACCESS table in a form limited to in-frame rearrangements. Some clones are lacking; in checked studies, under half of them reflect an unresolved V gene, and why the rest are absent is not known. This sample comprises 75,000 or so clones, less than 90% of them detected only once. 6% to 9.5% of the sample rests with the top ten.

Based on the germline V gene, the CDR1 and CDR2 sequences are SGDLS and YYNGEE. Counted from cysteine to phenylalanine, this CDR3 has 14 amino acids. The entry retains the CDR3 DNA only, 42 bases that are in frame from base 1. A distance of 9 bases separates the germline ends of V and J, which lose 1 base and 1 base respectively. Concerning this clone: The antigen it binds to is not known. No base-level quality is on record; no much larger clone is a single base apart.

The origin of this receptor is an adult with an advanced solid tumor such as melanoma, head and neck, liver or kidney cancer. The chain links TRBV9 with TRBJ2-7; the D gene is possibly TRBD1, with 6 bases matching. This specimen consisted of CD4+ or CD8+ T cells sorted from blood, obtained in a trial of the OX40 agonist ivuxolimab. The CDR3 loop reads CASSVTGTSYEQYF. The base sequence is TGTGCCAGCAGCGTAACAGGGACATCCTACGAGCAGTACTTC.